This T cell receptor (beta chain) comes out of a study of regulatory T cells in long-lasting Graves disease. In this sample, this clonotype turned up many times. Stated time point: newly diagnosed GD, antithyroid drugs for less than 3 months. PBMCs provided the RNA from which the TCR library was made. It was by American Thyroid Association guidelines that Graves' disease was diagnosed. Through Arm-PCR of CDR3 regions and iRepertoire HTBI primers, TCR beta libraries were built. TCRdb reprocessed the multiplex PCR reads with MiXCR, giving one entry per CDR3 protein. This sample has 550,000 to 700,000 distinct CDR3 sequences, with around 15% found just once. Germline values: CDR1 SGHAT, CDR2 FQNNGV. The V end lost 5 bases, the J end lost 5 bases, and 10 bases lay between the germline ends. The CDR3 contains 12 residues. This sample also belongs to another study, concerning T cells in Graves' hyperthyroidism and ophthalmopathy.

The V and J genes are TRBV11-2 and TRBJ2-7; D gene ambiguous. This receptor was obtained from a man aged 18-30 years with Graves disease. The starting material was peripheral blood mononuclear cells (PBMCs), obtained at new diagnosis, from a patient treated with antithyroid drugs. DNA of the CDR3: TGTGCCAGCAGCCGTGGCCTGGACGAGCAGTACTTC. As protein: CASSRGLDEQYF.